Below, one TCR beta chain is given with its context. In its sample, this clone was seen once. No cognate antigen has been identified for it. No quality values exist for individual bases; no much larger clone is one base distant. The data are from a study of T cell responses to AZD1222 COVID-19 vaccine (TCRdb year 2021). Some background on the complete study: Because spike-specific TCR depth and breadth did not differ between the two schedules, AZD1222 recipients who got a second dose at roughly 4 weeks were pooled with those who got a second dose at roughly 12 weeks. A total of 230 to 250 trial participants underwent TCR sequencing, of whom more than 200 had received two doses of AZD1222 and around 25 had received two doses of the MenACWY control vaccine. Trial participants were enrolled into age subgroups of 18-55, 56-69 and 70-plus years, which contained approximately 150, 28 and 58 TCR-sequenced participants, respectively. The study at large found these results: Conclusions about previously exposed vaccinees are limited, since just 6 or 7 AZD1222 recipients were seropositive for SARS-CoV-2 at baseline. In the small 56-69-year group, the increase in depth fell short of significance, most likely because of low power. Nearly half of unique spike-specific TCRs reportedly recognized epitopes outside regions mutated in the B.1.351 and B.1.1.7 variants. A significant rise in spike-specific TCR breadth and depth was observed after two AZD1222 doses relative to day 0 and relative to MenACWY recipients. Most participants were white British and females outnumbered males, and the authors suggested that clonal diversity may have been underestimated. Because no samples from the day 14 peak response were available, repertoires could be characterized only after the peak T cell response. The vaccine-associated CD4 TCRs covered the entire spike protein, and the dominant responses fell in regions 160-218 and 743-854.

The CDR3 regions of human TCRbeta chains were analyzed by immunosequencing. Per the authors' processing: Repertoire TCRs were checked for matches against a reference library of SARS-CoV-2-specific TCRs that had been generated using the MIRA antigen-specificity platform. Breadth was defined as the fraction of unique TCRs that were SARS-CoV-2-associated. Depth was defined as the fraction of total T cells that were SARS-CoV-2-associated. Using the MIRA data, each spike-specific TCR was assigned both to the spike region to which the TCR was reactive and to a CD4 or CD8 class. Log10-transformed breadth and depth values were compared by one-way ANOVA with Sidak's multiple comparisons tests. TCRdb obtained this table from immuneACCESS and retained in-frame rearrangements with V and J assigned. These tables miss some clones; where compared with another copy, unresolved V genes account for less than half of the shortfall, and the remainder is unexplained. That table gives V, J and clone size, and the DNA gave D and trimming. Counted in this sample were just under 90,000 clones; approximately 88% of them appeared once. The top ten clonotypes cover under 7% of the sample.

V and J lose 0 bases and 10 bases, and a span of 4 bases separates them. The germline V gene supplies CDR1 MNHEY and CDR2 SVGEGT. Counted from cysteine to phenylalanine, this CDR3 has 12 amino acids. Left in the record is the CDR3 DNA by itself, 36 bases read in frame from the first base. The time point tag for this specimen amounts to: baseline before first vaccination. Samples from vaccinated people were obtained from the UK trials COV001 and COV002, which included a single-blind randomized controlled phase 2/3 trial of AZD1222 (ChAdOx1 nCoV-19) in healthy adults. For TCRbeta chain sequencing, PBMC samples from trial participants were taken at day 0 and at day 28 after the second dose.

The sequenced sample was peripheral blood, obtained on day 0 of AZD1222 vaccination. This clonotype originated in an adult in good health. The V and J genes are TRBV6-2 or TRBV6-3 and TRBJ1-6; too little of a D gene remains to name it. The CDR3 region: CASSYSRSPLHF. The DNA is TGTGCCAGCAGTTACTCGAGGTCACCCCTCCACTTT.